This T cell receptor (beta chain) was sequenced for a study of T cell changes during pregnancy in multiple sclerosis. Profiling relied on immunoSEQ multiplex PCR, and the TCRdb table lists in-frame clones only, not all of them. The sample yields some 22,000 clones, approximately 86% seen once. The sequence derives from a female donor in good health, enrolled as a control in a pregnancy study. The starting material was CD4+ T cells from peripheral blood mononuclear cells, obtained in the second trimester of pregnancy.

The CDR3 spells CAISGLAGGQEGEQFF. CDR3 in DNA: TGTGCCATCAGTGGACTAGCGGGGGGGCAAGAGGGAGAGCAGTTCTTC. This chain links TRBV10-3 with TRBJ2-1, with TRBD2 matching 14 bases. The ends lost 4 bases at V and 10 bases at J; junction bases unmatched: 9. This CDR3 is built from 16 residues. CDR1 is ENHRY and CDR2 is SYGVKD in the germline V gene.